What follows are 25 T cell receptor beta chains derived from one specimen sequenced in a study of T cells after yellow fever vaccination (dated by TCRdb to about 2019). Library generation was performed with 5' RACE. Instrument used: Illumina HiSeq 2500. TCRdb trimmed public reads at Q25 via fastp, called clones via MiXCR and kept in-frame beta chains. Here each entry gathers all rows of one CDR3 protein and keeps the most common genes and DNA. For this sample there are tens of thousands of distinct CDR3 sequences; approximately 7.5% appear just once. The ten biggest clones cover around 38% of the sample. Sample treatment or condition, as interpreted from the label and publication: live attenuated yellow fever vaccine strain. The specimen comprised CD8+ T cells sorted from PBMCs, sampled on the day of the yellow fever booster vaccination. Every receptor here comes from a man between 25 and 39 years old who received the YFV17D yellow fever vaccine.

This clonotype was recorded a few times. The chain couples TRBV20-1 to TRBJ2-5, with 9 bases matching TRBD1. Looked up from germline, CDR1 is DFQATT and CDR2 is SNEGSKA (reference sequence). This CDR3 has 12 residues. Germline trimming cut 6 bases from V and 3 bases from J; bases unmatched to any gene: 2. CDR3 bases: TGCAGTGCAAGGGACAGGGAAGAGACCCAGTACTTC. This gives the protein CSARDREETQYF.

This clonotype was detected only a few times. The rearrangement links TRBV19 to TRBJ2-1; no clear D. The CDR3 is 12 residues long. V lost 3 bases and J lost 9, with 9 bases in between. Looked up from germline, CDR1 is LNHDA and CDR2 is SQIVND (reference sequence). The CDR3 coding sequence is TGTGCCAGTAGTATTTCGTTGCGTGAGCAGTTCTTC. Translating it yields CASSISLREQFF.

This clonotype was detected ten times or more. V gene TRBV10-2 combines with J gene TRBJ2-3, with D tentatively TRBD2 (6 bases). CDR3 length: 14 residues. V was clipped by 6 bases and J by 2 bases, with 12 bases between them. Germline values: CDR1 WSHSY, CDR2 SAAADI. CDR3 sequence reads: CASSYSGPTDTQYF. In DNA form, the CDR3 reads TGCGCCAGCAGCTATAGCGGTCCCACAGATACGCAGTATTTT.

Only a few counts were recorded for this clonotype. The chain combines TRBV7-3 with TRBJ2-2; 8 bases are shared with TRBD2. This CDR3 is built from 17 residues. Germline CDR1 SGHTA, CDR2 FQGTGA. After removal of 5 bases from V and 2 bases from J, the junction contained 10 bases not matched to a gene. CDR3 region: CASSPEVLAVNTGELFF. The CDR3 region has the DNA TGTGCCAGCAGCCCGGAAGTACTAGCGGTAAACACCGGGGAGCTGTTTTTT.

V gene TRBV7-9 combines with J gene TRBJ2-5; tentatively, D is TRBD2 (5 bases). The CDR3 extends over 15 amino acids. Germline V lookup: CDR1 SEHNR, CDR2 FQNEAQ (reference sequence). V was clipped by 5 bases and J by 2 bases, with 15 bases between them. The CDR3 here is CASSPSHGNQETQYF. For the CDR3, the DNA is TGTGCCAGCAGCCCCTCACACGGGAATCAAGAGACCCAGTACTTC.

This clonotype has more than one count but fewer than ten. V and J are TRBV7-8 and TRBJ1-6; 7 positions match TRBD1. This CDR3 comprises 16 residues. V lost 4 bases and J lost 7; bases outside the gene matches: 10. Germline CDR1 reads SGHVS; CDR2 reads FQNEAQ. The CDR3 sequence is CASSSASGGGNSPLHF. CDR3 bases: TGTGCCAGCAGCTCCGCCTCAGGGGGAGGAAATTCACCCCTCCACTTT.

A few counts support this clonotype. The chain carries TRBV20-1 and TRBJ2-3; 10 nucleotides agree with TRBD2. The CDR3 is 16 amino acids. Germline trimming cut 5 bases from V and 3 bases from J; bases unmatched to any gene: 11. The germline gives CDR1 DFQATT, CDR2 SNEGSKA (reference sequence). The CDR3 protein is CSAYPWTSGPTDTQYF. CDR3 bases: TGCAGTGCTTACCCCTGGACTAGCGGACCAACAGATACGCAGTATTTT.

This clonotype was seen a few times. The V gene is TRBV7-2, the J gene TRBJ2-5; TRBD2 aligns across 9 bases. CDR1 SGHTA and CDR2 FQGNSA come from the germline V gene. J gave up 5 bases and V 5 bases, and 12 bases lay outside the gene matches. This CDR3 has 16 amino acids. The CDR3 DNA reads TGTGCCAGCAGCGGGCAGGACAGCGGACTAGCGGAGACCCAGTACTTC. This encodes CASSGQDSGLAETQYF.

This clonotype occurred many times. The chain recombines TRBV5-1 with TRBJ2-1; D gene ambiguous. This CDR3 region has 11 residues. The ends were cut back, 2 bases at V and 7 bases at J, with 4 bases in the middle. Germline V gene sequence: CDR1 SGHRS, CDR2 YFSETQ. CDR3 DNA: TGCGCCAGCAGCTTCGGGAATGAGCAGTTCTTC. Translation: CASSFGNEQFF.

The chain recombines TRBV27 with TRBJ1-1, with TRBD1 as a possible D gene (5 bases). The V end was cut by 3 bases, the J end by 7 bases, with 15 bases between. Germline CDR1 is MNHEY and CDR2 is SMNVEV (reference sequence). This CDR3 has 14 residues. Written as DNA, the CDR3 is TGTGCCAGCAGTTTCCTTGGGGGAGGGATTGAAGCTTTCTTT. This sequence encodes CASSFLGGGIEAFF.

CDR3 protein: CAWGIRRASYGYTF. CDR3 bases: TGTGCCTGGGGAATACGTCGGGCCAGCTATGGCTACACCTTC. The J gene is TRBJ1-2, the V gene TRBV30; D is undetermined. V was shortened by 5 bases and J by 4 bases, with 17 bases between the two germline ends. The CDR3 covers 14 residues. CDR1 GTSNPN and CDR2 SVGIG come from the germline V gene (reference sequence). The full variable domain, with the rest looked up from reference TRBV30 and TRBJ1-2, is SQTIHQWPATLVQPVGSPLSLECTVEGTSNPNLYWYRQAAGRGLQLLFYSVGIGQISSEVPQNLSASRPQDRQFILSSKKLLLSDSGFYLCAWGIRRASYGYTFGSGTRLTVV.

The table lists this clonotype with a few counts. The CDR3 protein is CASSLAPGEGDNQPQHF. The CDR3 coding sequence is TGTGCCAGCAGCTTAGCCCCAGGGGAAGGCGACAATCAGCCCCAGCATTTT. The V gene is TRBV7-9, the J gene TRBJ1-5; possibly TRBD1 for D (6 bases). CDR3 length equals 17 residues. Trimming took 0 bases from V and 3 from J, leaving 15 bases between them. Per germline, CDR1 SEHNR and CDR2 FQNEAQ (reference sequence).

This clonotype showed up many times. This chain joins TRBV5-1 and TRBJ2-1, with TRBD2 matching over 7 bases. Trimming took 1 base from V and 6 from J; bases not matched to a gene: 7. The CDR3 has 15 residues. Germline V gene data show CDR1 as SGHRS and CDR2 as YFSETQ. This CDR3 is CASSLFPAGSNEQFF. CDR3 DNA sequence: TGCGCCAGCAGCTTGTTTCCAGCGGGAAGCAATGAGCAGTTCTTC.

V usage is TRBV9 and J usage is TRBJ1-3, with D possibly matching TRBD1 (5 bases). The CDR3 loop spans 16 amino acids. Germline lookup yields CDR1 SGDLS and CDR2 YYNGEE. The germline V and J ends were trimmed by 3 bases and 0 bases, with 13 bases remaining between them. For the CDR3, the DNA is TGTGCCAGCAGCGCACAACGGGGACCCTCTGGAAACACCATATATTTT. It translates to CASSAQRGPSGNTIYF.

This clonotype was seen at least ten times. This chain connects TRBV6-2 or TRBV6-3 to TRBJ2-7, with no clear D. The CDR3 totals 14 residues. Germline CDR1 MNHEY, CDR2 SVGEGT. With 7 bases removed from V and 3 bases from J, the gap between germline ends came to 16 bases. CDR3 in DNA: TGTGCCAGCATCTCCAACCGGAACGGCTACGAGCAGTACTTC. Translation: CASISNRNGYEQYF.

The chain recombines TRBV13 with TRBJ2-7, with 7 bases fitting TRBD2. Germline V gives CDR1 PRHDT, CDR2 FYEKMQ (reference sequence). The J segment lost 6 bases and the V segment lost 6 bases, leaving 5 bases of the junction unmatched. This CDR3 has 12 amino acids. CDR3 residues: CASRREGVEQYF. CDR3 DNA: TGTGCCAGCAGGAGGGAGGGAGTCGAGCAGTACTTC.

The rearrangement joins TRBV20-1 to TRBJ2-7; possibly TRBD1 for D (6 bases). V was pared by 3 bases and J by 3 bases, with 12 bases between. The CDR3 length is 13 residues. CDR1 and CDR2 from the germline V gene are DFQATT and SNEGSKA (reference sequence). As DNA, the CDR3 is TGCAGTGCTAGCACACAGGGCAGCTACGAGCAGTACTTC. This gives the protein CSASTQGSYEQYF.

This clonotype was counted many times. The chain is built from TRBV20-1 and TRBJ2-1, with 8 nucleotides matching TRBD2. Per the germline V gene, CDR1 is DFQATT and CDR2 is SNEGSKA (reference sequence). Trimming removed 7 bases from V and 8 bases from J; junction bases left unmatched: 7. The CDR3 is made up of 12 amino acids. As DNA, the CDR3 is TGCAGTGACATGAGCGGGAGCTATGAGCAGTTCTTC. Protein: CSDMSGSYEQFF.

This rearrangement joins TRBV20-1 to TRBJ2-2; 9 nucleotides line up with TRBD2. Germline values: CDR1 DFQATT, CDR2 SNEGSKA (reference sequence). V was pared by 7 bases and J by 1 base, with 7 bases of the junction left unmatched. The CDR3 contains 15 residues. CDR3 sequence reads: CSVTRLAENTGELFF. For the CDR3, the DNA is TGCAGTGTGACACGACTAGCGGAGAACACCGGGGAGCTGTTTTTT.

The genes are TRBV21-1 and TRBJ1-3. TRBV21-1 is designated a pseudogene. The CDR3 is 19 residues long. In nucleotides, the CDR3 is TGTGCCAGCAGCAAAGGTTTAGGACGGATAGATTGCTCTGGAAACACCATATATTTT. It translates to CASSKGLGRIDCSGNTIYF.

This chain links TRBV7-7 with TRBJ2-7; TRBD2 matches 8 bases. J lost 3 bases, V lost 0 bases, and 4 bases had no gene match. Germline V lookup: CDR1 SSHAT, CDR2 FNYEAQ (reference sequence). The CDR3 sequence is 15 residues long. CDR3 sequence reads: CASSLAKRESYEQYF. CDR3 sequence (DNA): TGTGCCAGCAGCTTAGCGAAGCGGGAGAGCTACGAGCAGTACTTC.

With regard to this clonotype: The junction differs from germline at one of its ends, possibly a read error. V is TRBV6-2 or TRBV6-3 and J is TRBJ2-7; tentatively, D is TRBD1 (6 bases). From germline, CDR1 is MNHEY and CDR2 SVGEGT. CDR3 size: 13 residues. Here the CDR3 DNA reads TGTGCCAGCAGTCCACAGGGCCCCTACGAGAAGTACTTC. This sequence encodes CASSPQGPYEKYF.

The chain links TRBV5-1 to TRBJ1-1; 7 bases line up with TRBD1. Germline V gene data show CDR1 as SGHRS and CDR2 as YFSETQ. This CDR3 is 13 amino acids long. V was pared by 2 bases and J by 6 bases, with 4 bases of the junction left unmatched. The CDR3 protein is CASSFTGDSEAFF. CDR3 coding DNA: TGCGCCAGCAGCTTTACAGGGGACTCTGAAGCTTTCTTT.

This clonotype was detected only a few times. This sequence joins TRBV20-1 and TRBJ2-7, with a tentative D call TRBD1 (6 bases). Germline-derived CDR1 and CDR2 are DFQATT and SNEGSKA (reference sequence). Trimming pared 4 bases from V and 1 base from J, leaving 14 bases between. This CDR3 is 14 amino acids long. The CDR3 DNA is TGCAGTGCTAAGGGACACGCCGGGTCCTACGAGCAGTACTTC. Translating gives CSAKGHAGSYEQYF.

The V call is TRBV29-1, the J call TRBJ2-3; tentative D call: TRBD2 (5 bases). Germline V gene sequence: CDR1 SQVTM, CDR2 ANQGSEA. CDR3 length: 11 residues. The germline V and J ends were trimmed by 5 bases and 11 bases, with 14 bases remaining between them. The CDR3 loop is CSVIASLVQYF. The CDR3 nucleotides are TGCAGCGTTATAGCGAGTCTGGTGCAGTATTTT.